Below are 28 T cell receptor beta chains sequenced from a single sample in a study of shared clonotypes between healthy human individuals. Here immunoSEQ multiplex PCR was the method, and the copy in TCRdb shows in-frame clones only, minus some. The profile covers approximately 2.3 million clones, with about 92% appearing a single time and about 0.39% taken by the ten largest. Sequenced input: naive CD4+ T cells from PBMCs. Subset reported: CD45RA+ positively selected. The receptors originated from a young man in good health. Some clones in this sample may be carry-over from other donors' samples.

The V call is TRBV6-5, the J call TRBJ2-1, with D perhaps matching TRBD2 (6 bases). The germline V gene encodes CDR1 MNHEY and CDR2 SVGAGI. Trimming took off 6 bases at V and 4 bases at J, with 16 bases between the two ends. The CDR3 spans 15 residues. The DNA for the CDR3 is TGTGCCAGCAGGTCCACCGGGACTCCTTACAATGAGCAGTTCTTC. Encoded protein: CASRSTGTPYNEQFF.

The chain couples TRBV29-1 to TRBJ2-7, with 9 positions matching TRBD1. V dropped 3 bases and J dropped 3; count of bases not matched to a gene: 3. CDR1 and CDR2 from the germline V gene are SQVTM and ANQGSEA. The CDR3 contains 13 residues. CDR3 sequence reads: CSVEGGQGYEQYF. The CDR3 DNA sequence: TGCAGCGTTGAGGGGGGACAGGGCTACGAGCAGTACTTC.

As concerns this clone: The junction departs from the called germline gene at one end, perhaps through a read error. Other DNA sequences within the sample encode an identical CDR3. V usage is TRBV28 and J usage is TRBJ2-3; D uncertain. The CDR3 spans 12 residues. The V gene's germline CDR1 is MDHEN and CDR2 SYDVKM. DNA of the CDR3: TGTGCCAGCAGTTTAGGCACGGATACGCAGTATTTT. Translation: CASSLGTDTQYF.

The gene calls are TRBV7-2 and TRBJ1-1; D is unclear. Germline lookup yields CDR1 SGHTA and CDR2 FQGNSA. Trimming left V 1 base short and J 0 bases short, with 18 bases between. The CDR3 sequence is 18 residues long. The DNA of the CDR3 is TGTGCCAGCAGCTTAGAGATAAAAGTGGCAGCTATGAACACTGAAGCTTTCTTT. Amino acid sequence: CASSLEIKVAAMNTEAFF.

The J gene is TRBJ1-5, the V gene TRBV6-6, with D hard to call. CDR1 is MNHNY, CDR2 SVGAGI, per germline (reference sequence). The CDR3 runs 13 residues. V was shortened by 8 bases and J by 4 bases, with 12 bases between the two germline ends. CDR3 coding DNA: TGTGCCAGCTCTTCAACGGGAAATCAGCCCCAGCATTTT. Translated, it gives CASSSTGNQPQHF.

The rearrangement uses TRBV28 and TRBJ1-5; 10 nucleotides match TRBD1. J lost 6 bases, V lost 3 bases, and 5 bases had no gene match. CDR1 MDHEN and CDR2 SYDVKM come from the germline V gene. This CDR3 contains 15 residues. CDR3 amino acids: CASSFPGQGFQPQHF. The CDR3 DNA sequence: TGTGCCAGCAGTTTTCCGGGACAGGGGTTTCAGCCCCAGCATTTT.

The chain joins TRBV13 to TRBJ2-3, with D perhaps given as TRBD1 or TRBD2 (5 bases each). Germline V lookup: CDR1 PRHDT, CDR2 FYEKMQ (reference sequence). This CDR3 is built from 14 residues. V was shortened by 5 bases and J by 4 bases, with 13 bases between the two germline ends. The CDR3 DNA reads TGTGCCAGCAGCCGGGACCCCCTCTCAGATACGCAGTATTTT. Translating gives CASSRDPLSDTQYF. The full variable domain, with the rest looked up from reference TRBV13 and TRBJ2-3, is AAGVIQSPRHLIKEKRETATLKCYPIPRHDTVYWYQQGPGQDPQFLISFYEKMQSDKGSIPDRFSAQQFSDYHSELNMSSLELGDSALYFCASSRDPLSDTQYFGPGTRLTVL.

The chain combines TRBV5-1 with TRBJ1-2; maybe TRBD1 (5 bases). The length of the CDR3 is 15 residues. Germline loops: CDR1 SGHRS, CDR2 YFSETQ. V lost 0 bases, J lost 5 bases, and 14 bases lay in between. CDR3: CASSLGTGPQYGYTF. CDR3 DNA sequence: TGCGCCAGCAGCTTGGGTACAGGCCCACAATATGGCTACACCTTC.

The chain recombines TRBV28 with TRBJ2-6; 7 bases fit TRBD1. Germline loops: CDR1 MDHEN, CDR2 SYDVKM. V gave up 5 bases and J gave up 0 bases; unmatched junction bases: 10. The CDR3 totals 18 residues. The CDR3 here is CASSALTGLDSGANVLTF. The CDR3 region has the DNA TGTGCCAGCAGTGCTCTGACAGGGTTGGACTCTGGGGCCAACGTCCTGACTTTC.

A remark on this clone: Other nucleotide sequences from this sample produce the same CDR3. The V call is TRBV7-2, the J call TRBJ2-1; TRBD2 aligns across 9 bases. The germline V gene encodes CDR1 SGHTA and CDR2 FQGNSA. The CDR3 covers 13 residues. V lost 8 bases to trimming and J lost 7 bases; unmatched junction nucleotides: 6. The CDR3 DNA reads TGTGCCAGCTCGCGCGGGAGGGTTAATGAGCAGTTCTTC. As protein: CASSRGRVNEQFF.

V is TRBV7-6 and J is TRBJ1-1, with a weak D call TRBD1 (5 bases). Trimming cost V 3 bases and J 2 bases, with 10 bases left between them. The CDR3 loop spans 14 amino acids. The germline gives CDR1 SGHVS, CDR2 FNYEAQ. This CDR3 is CASSLGQANTEAFF. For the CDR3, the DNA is TGTGCCAGCAGCTTGGGGCAGGCAAACACTGAAGCTTTCTTT.

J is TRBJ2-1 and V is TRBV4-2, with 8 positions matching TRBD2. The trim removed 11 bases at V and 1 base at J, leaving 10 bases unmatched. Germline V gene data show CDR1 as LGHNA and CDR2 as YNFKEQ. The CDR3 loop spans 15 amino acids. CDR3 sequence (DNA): TGTGCCGCAGCCCGGGGGGGGGTATCCTACAATGAGCAGTTCTTC. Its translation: CAAARGGVSYNEQFF.

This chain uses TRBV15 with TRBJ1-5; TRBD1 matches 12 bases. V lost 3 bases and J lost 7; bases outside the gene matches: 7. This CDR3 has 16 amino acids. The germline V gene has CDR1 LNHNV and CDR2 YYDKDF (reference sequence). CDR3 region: CATSRKGQGARQPQHF. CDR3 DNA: TGTGCCACCAGCAGGAAGGGACAGGGGGCTCGACAGCCCCAGCATTTT.

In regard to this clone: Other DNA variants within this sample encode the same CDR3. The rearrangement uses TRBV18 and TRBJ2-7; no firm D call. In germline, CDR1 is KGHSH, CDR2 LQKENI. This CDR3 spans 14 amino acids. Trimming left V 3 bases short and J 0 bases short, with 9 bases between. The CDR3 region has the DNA TGTGCCAGCTCACCCCTCGGCAACTCCTACGAGCAGTACTTC. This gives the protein CASSPLGNSYEQYF.

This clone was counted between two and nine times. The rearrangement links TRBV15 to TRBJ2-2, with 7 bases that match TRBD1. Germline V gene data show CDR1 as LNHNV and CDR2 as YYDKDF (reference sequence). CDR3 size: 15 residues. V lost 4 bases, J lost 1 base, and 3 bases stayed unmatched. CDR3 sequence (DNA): TGTGCCACCAGCAAGACAGGGAGGAACACCGGGGAGCTGTTTTTT. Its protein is CATSKTGRNTGELFF. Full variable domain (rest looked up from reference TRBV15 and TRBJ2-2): DAMVIQNPRYQVTQFGKPVTLSCSQTLNHNVMYWYQQKSSQAPKLLFHYYDKDFNNEADTPDNFQSRRPNTSFCFLDIRSPGLGDTAMYLCATSKTGRNTGELFFGEGSRLTVL.

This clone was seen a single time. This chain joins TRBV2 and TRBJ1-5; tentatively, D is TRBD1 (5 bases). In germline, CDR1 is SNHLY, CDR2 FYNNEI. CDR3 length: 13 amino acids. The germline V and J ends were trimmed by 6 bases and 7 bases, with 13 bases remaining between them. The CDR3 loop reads CASRGEREQPQHF. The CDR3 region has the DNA TGTGCCAGCAGGGGGGAGAGGGAACAGCCCCAGCATTTT.

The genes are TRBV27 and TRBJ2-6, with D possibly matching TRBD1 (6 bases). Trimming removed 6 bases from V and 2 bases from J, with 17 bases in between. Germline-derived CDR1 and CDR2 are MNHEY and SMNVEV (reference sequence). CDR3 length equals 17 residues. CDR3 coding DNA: TGTGCCAGCAGCCCGGAACCCGCAGGGGCTGGGGCCAACGTCCTGACTTTC. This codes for CASSPEPAGAGANVLTF.

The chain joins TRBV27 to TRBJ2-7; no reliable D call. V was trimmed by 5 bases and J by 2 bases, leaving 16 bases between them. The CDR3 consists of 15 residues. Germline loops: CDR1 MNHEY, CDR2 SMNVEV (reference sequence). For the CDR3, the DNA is TGTGCCAGCAGTCCCGACATTAGAGGAACCTACGAGCAGTACTTC. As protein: CASSPDIRGTYEQYF.

The CDR3 sequence: CASSEPNRGGYTF. The CDR3 nucleotides are TGTGCCAGCAGTGAACCTAATCGGGGCGGCTACACCTTC. V gene TRBV25-1 combines with J gene TRBJ1-2, with a weak D call TRBD1 (5 bases). Looked up from germline, CDR1 is MGHDK and CDR2 is SYGVNS. CDR3 length: 13 amino acids. Between the trimmed V and J ends, which lost 2 bases and 8 bases, there was a span of 12 bases.

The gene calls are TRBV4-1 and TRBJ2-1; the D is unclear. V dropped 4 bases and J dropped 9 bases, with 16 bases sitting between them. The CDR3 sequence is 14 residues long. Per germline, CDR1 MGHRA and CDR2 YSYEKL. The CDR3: CASSPLSLVGEQFF. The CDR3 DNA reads TGCGCCAGCAGCCCCCTGTCTTTGGTGGGTGAGCAGTTCTTC.

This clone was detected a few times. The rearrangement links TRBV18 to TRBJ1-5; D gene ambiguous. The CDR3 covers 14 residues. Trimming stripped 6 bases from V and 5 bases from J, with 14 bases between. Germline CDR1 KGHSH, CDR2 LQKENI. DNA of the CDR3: TGTGCCAGCTCGCGGGGATCTCAGGATCAGCCCCAGCATTTT. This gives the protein CASSRGSQDQPQHF.

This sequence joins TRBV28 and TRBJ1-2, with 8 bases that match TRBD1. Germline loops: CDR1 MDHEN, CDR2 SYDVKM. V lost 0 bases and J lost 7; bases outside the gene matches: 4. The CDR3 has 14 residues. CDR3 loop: CASSLWQGAGGYTF. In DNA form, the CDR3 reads TGTGCCAGCAGTTTATGGCAGGGGGCGGGTGGCTACACCTTC.

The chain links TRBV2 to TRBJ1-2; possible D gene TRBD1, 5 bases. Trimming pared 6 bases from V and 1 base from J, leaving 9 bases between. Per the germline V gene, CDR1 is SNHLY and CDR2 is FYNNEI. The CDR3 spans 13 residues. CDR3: CASSPGLNYGYTF. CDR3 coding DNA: TGTGCCAGCAGCCCGGGACTTAACTATGGCTACACCTTC. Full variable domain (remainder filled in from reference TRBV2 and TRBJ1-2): EPEVTQTPSHQVTQMGQEVILRCVPISNHLYFYWYRQILGQKVEFLVSFYNNEISEKSEIFDDQFSVERPDGSNFTLKIRSTKLEDSAMYFCASSPGLNYGYTFGSGTRLTVV.

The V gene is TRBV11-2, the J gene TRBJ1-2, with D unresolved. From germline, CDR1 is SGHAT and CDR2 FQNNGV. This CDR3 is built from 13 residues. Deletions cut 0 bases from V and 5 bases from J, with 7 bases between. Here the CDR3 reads CASSLDTPYGYTF. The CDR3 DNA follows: TGTGCCAGCAGCTTAGACACTCCGTATGGCTACACCTTC.

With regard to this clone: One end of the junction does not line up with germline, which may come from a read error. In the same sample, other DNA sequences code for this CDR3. DNA of the CDR3: TGTGCCAGCAGCTTAAGGATGAACACGGAAGCTTTCTTT. Translating gives CASSLRMNTEAFF. The chain joins TRBV7-2 to TRBJ1-1; no firm D call. This CDR3 is 13 amino acids long. The germline V gene has CDR1 SGHTA and CDR2 FQGNSA.

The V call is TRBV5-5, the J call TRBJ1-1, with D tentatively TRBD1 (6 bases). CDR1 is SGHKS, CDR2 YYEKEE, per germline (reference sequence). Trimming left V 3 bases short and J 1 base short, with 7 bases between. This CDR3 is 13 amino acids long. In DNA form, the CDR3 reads TGTGCCAGCAGCTGGGGACAGAACACTGAAGCTTTCTTT. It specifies CASSWGQNTEAFF.

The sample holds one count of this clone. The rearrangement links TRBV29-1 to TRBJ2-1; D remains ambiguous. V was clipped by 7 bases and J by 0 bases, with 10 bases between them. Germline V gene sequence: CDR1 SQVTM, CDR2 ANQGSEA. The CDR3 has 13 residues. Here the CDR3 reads CSGGLYSYNEQFF. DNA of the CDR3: TGCAGCGGTGGTCTTTACTCCTACAATGAGCAGTTCTTC.

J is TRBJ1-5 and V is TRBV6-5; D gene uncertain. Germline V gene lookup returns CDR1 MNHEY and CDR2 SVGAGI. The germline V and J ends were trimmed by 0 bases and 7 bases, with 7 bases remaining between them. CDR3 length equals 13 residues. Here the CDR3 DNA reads TGTGCCAGCAGTTACTCAGGCAGACAGCCCCAGCATTTT. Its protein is CASSYSGRQPQHF.